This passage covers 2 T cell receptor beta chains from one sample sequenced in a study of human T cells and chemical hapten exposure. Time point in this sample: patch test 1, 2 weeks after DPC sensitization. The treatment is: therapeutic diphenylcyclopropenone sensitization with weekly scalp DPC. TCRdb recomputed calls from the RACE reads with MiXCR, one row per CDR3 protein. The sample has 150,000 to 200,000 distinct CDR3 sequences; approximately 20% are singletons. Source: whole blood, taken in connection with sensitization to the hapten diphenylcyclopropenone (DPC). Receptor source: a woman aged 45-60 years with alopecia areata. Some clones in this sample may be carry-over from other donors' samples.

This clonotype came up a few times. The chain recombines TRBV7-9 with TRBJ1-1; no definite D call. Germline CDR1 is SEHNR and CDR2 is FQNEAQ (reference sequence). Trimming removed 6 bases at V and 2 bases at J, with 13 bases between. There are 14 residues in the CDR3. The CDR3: CASSLLTANTEAFF. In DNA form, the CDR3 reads TGTGCCAGCAGTCTCCTAACAGCTAACACTGAAGCTTTCTTT. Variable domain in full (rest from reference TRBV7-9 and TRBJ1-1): DTGVSQNPRHKITKRGQNVTFRCDPISEHNRLYWYRQTLGQGPEFLTYFQNEAQLEKSRLLSDRFSAERPKGSFSTLEIQRTEQGDSAMYLCASSLLTANTEAFFGQGTRLTVV.

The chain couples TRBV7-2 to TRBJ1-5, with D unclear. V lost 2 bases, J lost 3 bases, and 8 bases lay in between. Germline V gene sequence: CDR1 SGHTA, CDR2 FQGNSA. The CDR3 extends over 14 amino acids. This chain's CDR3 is CASSLPGPNQPQHF. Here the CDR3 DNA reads TGTGCCAGCAGCTTACCCGGCCCCAATCAGCCCCAGCATTTT.